This T cell receptor beta chain was retrieved from a study of T cells after posttransplantation cyclophosphamide. Measured with immunoSEQ multiplex PCR; TCRdb has only the in-frame clones, and not every one. The sample lists 16,000 or so clones, around 94% occurring once. Germline assignment: CDR1 KGHSH and CDR2 LQKENI. The V end lost 11 bases, the J end lost 5 bases, and 17 bases lay between the germline ends. This CDR3 region has 13 residues. Turning to this clone: What it binds is unknown.

Cyclophosphamide on days +3 and +4 followed busulfan-fludarabine conditioning and a marrow graft. Study results and limitations: TRB clonality was highly associated with recipient CMV seropositivity and reactivation. Donor CD8+ memory clones often dominated recipient blood repertoires at later times. Skin or GI-infiltrating T cells shared few TRB sequences with blood.

Sequenced here: CD4+ T cells sorted from blood, sampled after allogeneic stem cell transplant with posttransplant cyclophosphamide. This clonotype originated in a male patient aged 60-70 years who received an allogeneic stem cell transplant from a related donor and was CMV-positive. Some T cells may originate from the graft donor. The gene calls are TRBV18 and TRBJ2-3, with D unclear. CDR3 in DNA: TGTGCCTCCCTCCCCGCGGCGAGAGATACGCAGTATTTT. This encodes CASLPAARDTQYF.